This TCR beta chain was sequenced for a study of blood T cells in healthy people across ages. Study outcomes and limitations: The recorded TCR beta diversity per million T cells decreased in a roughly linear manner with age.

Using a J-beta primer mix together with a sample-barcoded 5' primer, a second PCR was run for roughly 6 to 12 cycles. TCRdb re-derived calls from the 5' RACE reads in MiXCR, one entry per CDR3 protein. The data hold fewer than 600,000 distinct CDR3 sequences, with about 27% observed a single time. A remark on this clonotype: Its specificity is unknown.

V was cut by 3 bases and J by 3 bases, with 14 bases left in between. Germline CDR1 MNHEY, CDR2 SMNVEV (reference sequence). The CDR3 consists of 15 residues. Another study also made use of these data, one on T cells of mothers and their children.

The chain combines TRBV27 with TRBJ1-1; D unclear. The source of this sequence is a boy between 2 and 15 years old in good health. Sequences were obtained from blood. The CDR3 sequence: CASSLRAPPYTEAFF. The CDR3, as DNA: TGTGCCAGCAGTTTGCGGGCGCCCCCTTACACTGAAGCTTTCTTT.